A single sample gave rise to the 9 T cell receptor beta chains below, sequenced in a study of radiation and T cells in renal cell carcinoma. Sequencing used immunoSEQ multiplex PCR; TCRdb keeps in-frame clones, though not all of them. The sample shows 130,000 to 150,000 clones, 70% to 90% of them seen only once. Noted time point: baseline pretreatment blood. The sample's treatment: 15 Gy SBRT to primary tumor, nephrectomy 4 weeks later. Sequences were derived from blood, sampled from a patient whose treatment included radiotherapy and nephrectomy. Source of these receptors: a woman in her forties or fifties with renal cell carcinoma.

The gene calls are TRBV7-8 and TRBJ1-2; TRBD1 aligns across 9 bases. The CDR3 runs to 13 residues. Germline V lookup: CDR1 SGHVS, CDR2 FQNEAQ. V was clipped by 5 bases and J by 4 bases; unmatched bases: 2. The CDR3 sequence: CASSPGQGYGYTF. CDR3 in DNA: TGTGCCAGCAGCCCGGGACAGGGCTATGGCTACACCTTC.

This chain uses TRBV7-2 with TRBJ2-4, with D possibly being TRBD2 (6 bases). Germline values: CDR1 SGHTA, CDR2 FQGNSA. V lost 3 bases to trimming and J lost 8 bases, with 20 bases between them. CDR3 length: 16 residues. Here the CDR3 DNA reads TGTGCCAGCAGCTTCTCGGGGGACGGGGTGGGTGACATTCAGTACTTC. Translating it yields CASSFSGDGVGDIQYF.

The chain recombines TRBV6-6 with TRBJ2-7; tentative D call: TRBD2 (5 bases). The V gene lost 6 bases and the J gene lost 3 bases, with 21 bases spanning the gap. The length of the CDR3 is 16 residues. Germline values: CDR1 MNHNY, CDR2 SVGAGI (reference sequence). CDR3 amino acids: CASRPNLEGRYYEQYF. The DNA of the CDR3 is TGTGCCAGCAGACCTAACCTAGAGGGAAGGTACTACGAGCAGTACTTC.

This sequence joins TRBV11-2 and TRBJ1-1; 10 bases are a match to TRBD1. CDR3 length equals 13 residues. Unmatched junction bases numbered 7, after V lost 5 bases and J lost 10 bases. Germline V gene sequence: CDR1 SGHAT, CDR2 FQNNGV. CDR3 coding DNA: TGTGCCAGCAGCGCAGGACAGGGGGTAAGAGCTTTCTTT. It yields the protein CASSAGQGVRAFF.

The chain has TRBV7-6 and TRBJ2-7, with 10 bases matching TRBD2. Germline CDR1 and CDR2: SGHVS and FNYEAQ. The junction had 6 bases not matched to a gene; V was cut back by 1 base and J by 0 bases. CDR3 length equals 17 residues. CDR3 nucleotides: TGTGCCAGCAGCTTAGGTAGCGGGGGGACAAGCTCCTACGAGCAGTACTTC. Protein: CASSLGSGGTSSYEQYF.

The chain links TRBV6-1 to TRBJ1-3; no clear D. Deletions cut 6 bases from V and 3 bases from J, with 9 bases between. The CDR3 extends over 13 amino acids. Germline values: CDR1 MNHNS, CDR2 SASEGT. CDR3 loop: CASREGLGNTIYF. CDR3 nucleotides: TGTGCCAGCAGGGAGGGCCTTGGAAACACCATATATTTT.

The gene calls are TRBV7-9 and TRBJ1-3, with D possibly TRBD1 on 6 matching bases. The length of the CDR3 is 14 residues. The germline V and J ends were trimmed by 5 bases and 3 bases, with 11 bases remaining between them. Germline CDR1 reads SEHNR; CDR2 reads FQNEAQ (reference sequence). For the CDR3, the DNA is TGTGCCAGCAGCACCCGGACAGTTGGAAACACCATATATTTT. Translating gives CASSTRTVGNTIYF.

For the CDR3, the DNA is TGTGCCAGCAGTTACTCGAGCAATAGGGGCAATTCACCCCTCCACTTT. Protein product: CASSYSSNRGNSPLHF. The chain links TRBV6-5 to TRBJ1-6; a possible D gene is TRBD1 (5 bases). This CDR3 comprises 16 residues. Germline CDR1 is MNHEY and CDR2 is SVGAGI. The V gene lost 0 bases and the J gene lost 7 bases, with 13 bases spanning the gap.

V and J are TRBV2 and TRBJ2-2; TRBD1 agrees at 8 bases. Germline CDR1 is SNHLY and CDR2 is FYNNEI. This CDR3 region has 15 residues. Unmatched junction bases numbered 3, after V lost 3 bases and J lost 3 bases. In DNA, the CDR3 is TGTGCCAGCAGTGACGGACAGGGATACACCGGGGAGCTGTTTTTT. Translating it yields CASSDGQGYTGELFF.